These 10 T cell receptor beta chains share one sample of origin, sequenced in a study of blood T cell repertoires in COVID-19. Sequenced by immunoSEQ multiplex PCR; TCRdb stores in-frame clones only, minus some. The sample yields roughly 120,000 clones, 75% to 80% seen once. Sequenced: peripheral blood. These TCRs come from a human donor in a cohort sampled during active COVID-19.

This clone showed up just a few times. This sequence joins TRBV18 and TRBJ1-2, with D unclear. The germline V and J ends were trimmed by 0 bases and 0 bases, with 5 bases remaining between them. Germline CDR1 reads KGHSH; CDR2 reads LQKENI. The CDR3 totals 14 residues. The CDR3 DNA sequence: TGTGCCAGCTCACCACCGGGCTCTAACTATGGCTACACCTTC. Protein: CASSPPGSNYGYTF.

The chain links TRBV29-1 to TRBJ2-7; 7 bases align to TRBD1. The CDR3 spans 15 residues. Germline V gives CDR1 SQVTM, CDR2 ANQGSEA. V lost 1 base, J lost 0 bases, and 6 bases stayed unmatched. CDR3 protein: CSVEVVQGDSYEQYF. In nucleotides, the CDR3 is TGCAGCGTTGAAGTAGTGCAGGGGGACTCCTACGAGCAGTACTTC.

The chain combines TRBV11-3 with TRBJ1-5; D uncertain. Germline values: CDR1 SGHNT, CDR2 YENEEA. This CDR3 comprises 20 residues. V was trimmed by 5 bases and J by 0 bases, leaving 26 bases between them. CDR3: CASSPRGSRERSYSNQPQHF. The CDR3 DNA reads TGTGCCAGCAGCCCTAGAGGGAGCCGGGAACGATCTTATAGCAATCAGCCCCAGCATTTT.

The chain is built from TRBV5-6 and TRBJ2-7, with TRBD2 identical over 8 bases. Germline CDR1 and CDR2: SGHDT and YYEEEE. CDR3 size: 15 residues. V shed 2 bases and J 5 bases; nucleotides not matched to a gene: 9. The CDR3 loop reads CASSFATSGIDEQYF. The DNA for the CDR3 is TGTGCCAGCAGCTTCGCAACTAGCGGCATAGACGAGCAGTACTTC.

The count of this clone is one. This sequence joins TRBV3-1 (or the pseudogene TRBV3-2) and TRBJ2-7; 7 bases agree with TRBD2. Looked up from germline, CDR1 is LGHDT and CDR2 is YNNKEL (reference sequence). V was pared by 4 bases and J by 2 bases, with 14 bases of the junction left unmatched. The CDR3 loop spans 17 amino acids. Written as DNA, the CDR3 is TGTGCCAGCAGCCCTCAAAGGCGGGCTAGCGGTACCTACGAGCAGTACTTC. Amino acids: CASSPQRRASGTYEQYF.

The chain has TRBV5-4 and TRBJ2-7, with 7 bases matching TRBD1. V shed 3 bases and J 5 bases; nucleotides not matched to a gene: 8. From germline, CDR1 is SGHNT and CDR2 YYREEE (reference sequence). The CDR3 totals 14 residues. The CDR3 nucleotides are TGTGCCAGCAGCTACCGGGACAGCTTGCACGAGCAGTACTTC. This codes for CASSYRDSLHEQYF.

The CDR3 is CATSVEGAGEQYF. In DNA form, the CDR3 reads TGTGCCACCAGTGTCGAGGGGGCTGGCGAGCAGTACTTC. J is TRBJ2-7 and V is TRBV24-1, with TRBD1 matching over 7 bases. V lost 5 bases and J lost 6; bases outside the gene matches: 6. Germline V gene sequence: CDR1 KGHDR, CDR2 SFDVKD. The CDR3 covers 13 residues.

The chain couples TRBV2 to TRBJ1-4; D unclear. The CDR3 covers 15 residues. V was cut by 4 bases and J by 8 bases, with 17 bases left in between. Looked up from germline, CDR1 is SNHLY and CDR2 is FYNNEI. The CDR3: CASSASEGPGEKLFF. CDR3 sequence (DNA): TGTGCCAGCAGTGCGAGTGAGGGCCCTGGGGAAAAACTGTTTTTT.

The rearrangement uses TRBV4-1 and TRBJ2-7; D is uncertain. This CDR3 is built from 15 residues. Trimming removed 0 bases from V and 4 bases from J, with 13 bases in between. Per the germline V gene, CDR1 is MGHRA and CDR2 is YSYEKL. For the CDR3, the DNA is TGCGCCAGCAGCCAAGATCGTGGTCGGTGGTACGAGCAGTACTTC. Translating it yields CASSQDRGRWYEQYF.

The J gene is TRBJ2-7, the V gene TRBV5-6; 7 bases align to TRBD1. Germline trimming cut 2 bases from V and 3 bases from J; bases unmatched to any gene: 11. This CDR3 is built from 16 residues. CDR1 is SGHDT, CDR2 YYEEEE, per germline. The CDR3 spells CASSFGAGGPLYEQYF. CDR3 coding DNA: TGTGCCAGCAGCTTTGGGGCAGGGGGTCCTCTCTACGAGCAGTACTTC. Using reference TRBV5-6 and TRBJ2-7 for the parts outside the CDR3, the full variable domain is DAGVTQSPTHLIKTRGQQVTLRCSPKSGHDTVSWYQQALGQGPQFIFQYYEEEERQRGNFPDRFSGHQFPNYSSELNVNALLLGDSALYLCASSFGAGGPLYEQYFGPGTRLTVT.